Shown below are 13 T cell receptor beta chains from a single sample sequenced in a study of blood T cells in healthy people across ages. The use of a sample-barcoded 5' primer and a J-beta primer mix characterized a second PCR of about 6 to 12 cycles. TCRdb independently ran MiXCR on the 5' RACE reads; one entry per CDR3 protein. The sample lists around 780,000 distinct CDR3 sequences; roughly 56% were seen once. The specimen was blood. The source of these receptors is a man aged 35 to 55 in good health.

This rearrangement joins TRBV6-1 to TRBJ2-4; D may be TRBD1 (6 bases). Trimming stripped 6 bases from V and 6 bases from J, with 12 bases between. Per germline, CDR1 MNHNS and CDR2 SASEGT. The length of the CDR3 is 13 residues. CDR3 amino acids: CASREIRGNIQYF. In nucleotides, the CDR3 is TGTGCCAGCAGGGAAATCAGGGGAAACATTCAGTACTTC.

The CDR3 here is CSVPNRGHGGTQYF. CDR3 in DNA: TGCAGCGTTCCCAACAGGGGGCATGGGGGGACCCAGTACTTC. This rearrangement joins TRBV29-1 to TRBJ2-5, with 9 bases aligning to TRBD1. J was trimmed by 7 bases and V by 5 bases; bases with no gene match: 11. Germline V gene sequence: CDR1 SQVTM, CDR2 ANQGSEA. There are 14 residues in the CDR3.

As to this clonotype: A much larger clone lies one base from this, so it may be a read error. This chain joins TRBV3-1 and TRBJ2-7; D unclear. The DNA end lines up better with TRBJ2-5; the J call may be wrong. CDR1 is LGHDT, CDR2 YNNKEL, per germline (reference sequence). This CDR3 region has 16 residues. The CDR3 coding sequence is TGTGCCAGCAGCCAAGATGTTGGATGGAAAGGAGAGACCCAGTACTTC. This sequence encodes CASSQDVGWKGETQYF.

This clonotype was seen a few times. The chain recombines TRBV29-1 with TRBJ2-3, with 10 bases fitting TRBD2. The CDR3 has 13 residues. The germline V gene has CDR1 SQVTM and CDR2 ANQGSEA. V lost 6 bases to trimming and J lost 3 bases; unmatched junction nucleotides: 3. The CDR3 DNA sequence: TGCAGCGTAGAGCGGGGGGGGACAGATACGCAGTATTTT. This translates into CSVERGGTDTQYF.

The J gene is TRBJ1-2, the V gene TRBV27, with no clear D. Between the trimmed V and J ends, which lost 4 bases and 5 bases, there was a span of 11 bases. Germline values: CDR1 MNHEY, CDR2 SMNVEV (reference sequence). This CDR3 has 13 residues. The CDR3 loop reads CASSSREAYGYTF. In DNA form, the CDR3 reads TGTGCCAGCAGTTCGAGAGAAGCTTATGGCTACACCTTC.

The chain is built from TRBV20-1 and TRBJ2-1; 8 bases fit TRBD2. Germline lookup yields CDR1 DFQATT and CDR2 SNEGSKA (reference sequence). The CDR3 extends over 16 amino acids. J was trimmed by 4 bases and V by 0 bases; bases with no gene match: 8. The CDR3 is CSAREPGSGEYNEQFF. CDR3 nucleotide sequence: TGCAGTGCTAGAGAGCCAGGTAGCGGGGAGTACAATGAGCAGTTCTTC.

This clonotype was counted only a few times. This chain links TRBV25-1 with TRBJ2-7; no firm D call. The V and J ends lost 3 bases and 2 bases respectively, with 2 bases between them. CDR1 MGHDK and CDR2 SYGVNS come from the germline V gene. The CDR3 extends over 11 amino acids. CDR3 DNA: TGTGCCAGCAGTGATACCTACGAGCAGTACTTC. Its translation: CASSDTYEQYF.

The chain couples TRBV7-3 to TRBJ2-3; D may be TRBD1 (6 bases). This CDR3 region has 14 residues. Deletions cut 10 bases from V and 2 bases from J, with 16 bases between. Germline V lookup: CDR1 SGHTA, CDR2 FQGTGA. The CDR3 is CATRRDTYTDTQYF. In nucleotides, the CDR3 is TGTGCCACAAGACGGGACACCTACACAGATACGCAGTATTTT.

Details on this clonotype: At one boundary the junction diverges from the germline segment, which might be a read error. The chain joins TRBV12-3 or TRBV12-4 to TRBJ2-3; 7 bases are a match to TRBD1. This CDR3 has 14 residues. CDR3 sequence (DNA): TGTGCCAGCGGTTTAAGGGGGCCCACAGATACGCAGTATTTT. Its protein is CASGLRGPTDTQYF.

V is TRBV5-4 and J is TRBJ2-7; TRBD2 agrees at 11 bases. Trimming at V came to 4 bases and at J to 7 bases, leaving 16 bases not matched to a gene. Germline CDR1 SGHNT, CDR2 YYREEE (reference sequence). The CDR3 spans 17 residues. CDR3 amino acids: CASSPGTSGPSYNEQYF. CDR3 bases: TGTGCCAGCAGCCCCGGGACTAGCGGACCCTCCTACAATGAGCAGTACTTC. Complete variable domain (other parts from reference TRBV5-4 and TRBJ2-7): ETGVTQSPTHLIKTRGQQVTLRCSSQSGHNTVSWYQQALGQGPQFIFQYYREEENGRGNFPPRFSGLQFPNYSSELNVNALELDDSALYLCASSPGTSGPSYNEQYFGPGTRLTVT.

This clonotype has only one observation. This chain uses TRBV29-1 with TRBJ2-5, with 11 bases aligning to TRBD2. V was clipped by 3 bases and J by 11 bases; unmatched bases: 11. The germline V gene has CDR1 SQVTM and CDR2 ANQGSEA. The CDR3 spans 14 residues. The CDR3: CSVEGTSGAYGQYF. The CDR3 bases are TGCAGCGTTGAGGGGACTAGCGGTGCCTACGGGCAGTACTTC.

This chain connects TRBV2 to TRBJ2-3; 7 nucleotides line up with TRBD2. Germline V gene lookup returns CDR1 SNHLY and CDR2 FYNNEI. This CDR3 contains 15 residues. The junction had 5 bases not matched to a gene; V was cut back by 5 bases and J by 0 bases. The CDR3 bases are TGTGCCAGCAGTTTCTCTAGCGGTAGCACAGATACGCAGTATTTT. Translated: CASSFSSGSTDTQYF.

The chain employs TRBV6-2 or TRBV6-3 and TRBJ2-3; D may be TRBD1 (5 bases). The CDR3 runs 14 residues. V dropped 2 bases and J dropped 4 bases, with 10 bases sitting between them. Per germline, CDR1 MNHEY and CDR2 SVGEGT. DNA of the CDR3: TGTGCCAGCAGTTACGGCAGGGCCCCAGATACGCAGTATTTT. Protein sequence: CASSYGRAPDTQYF.